This T cell receptor beta chain originates from a study of blood T cell repertoires in COVID-19. This clone was observed once. The CDR3 sequence is 15 residues long. Germline V gene data show CDR1 as MGHRA and CDR2 as YSYEKL. The V segment lost 6 bases and the J segment 7 bases; nucleotides outside the gene matches: 9. Generated by immunoSEQ multiplex PCR, the TCRdb table keeps only in-frame clones and is missing some. The repertoire holds 55,000 to 80,000 clones, with roughly 86% as singletons. The chain uses TRBV4-1 and TRBJ1-4; 9 bases line up with TRBD1. The source material was peripheral blood. The sequence derives from an older woman with acute or convalescent COVID-19. CDR3 sequence: CASSASGTGLEKLFF. The CDR3 coding sequence is TGCGCCAGCAGTGCTTCAGGGACAGGGCTTGAAAAACTGTTTTTT.